A selection of T cell receptor beta chains follows, all from one sample in a study of T cells in Graves' hyperthyroidism and ophthalmopathy. TCRdb itself ran the multiplex PCR reads through MiXCR, one entry per CDR3 protein. The table has about 690,000 distinct CDR3 sequences, around 16% seen once; the top ten hold 15% to 18%. The sample taken for sequencing was blood. Receptor source: a man aged 45-65 years with Graves' hyperthyroidism. Each CDR3 is given with its conserved first and last residue. A D gene is named only where the DNA matches it firmly. Clone size is shown for a subset of rows, as once, few, many or a class of expanded clone.

TRBD1 TRBJ2-7 TRBV19 many CASSITGTGAAEQYF TGTGCCAGTAGCATCACCGGGACAGGGGCGGCCGAGCAGTACTTC
. TRBJ1-2 TRBV28 . CAGRGGRGYGYTF TGTGCCGGCAGAGGGGGGCGTGGCTATGGCTACACCTTC
TRBD1 TRBJ1-5 TRBV12-3/TRBV12-4 . CASSQGDSYSNQPQHF TGTGCCAGCAGCCAGGGGGACAGCTATAGCAATCAGCCCCAGCATTTT
. TRBJ2-5 TRBV6-1 many CATMGVFLEVAETQYF TGTGCCACCATGGGGGTCTTTTTAGAAGTGGCGGAGACCCAGTACTTC
. TRBJ1-2 TRBV5-6 . CASSFQGLELGYTF TGTGCCAGCAGCTTTCAGGGGCTAGAGCTTGGCTACACCTTC
. TRBJ2-1 TRBV7-9 . CASSLGLRATSYNEQFF TGTGCCAGCAGCTTAGGGCTGAGGGCGACCTCCTACAATGAGCAGTTCTTC
. TRBJ1-1 TRBV28 . CASSQDSHMNTEAFF TGTGCCAGCAGCCAAGACAGCCACATGAACACTGAAGCTTTCTTT
. TRBJ2-6 TRBV27 few CASRRPGPAGRGGANVLTF TGTGCCAGCAGACGGCCGGGCCCAGCAGGGCGAGGGGGGGCCAACGTCCTGACTTTC
TRBD1 TRBJ2-5 TRBV7-8 many CASSLRGQGVYETQYF TGTGCCAGCAGCTTAAGGGGGCAGGGGGTCTACGAGACCCAGTACTTC
. TRBJ2-1 TRBV28 . CASSLGGISYNEQFF TGTGCCAGCAGTTTAGGGGGGATCTCCTACAATGAGCAGTTCTTC
TRBD1 TRBJ2-2 TRBV27 few CASSPRTGTNTGELFF TGTGCCAGCAGTCCAAGGACAGGGACGAACACCGGGGAGCTGTTTTTT
TRBD1 TRBJ2-5 TRBV29-1 few CSVMTGGGLPIETQYF TGCAGCGTTATGACAGGGGGAGGTTTGCCGATTGAGACCCAGTACTTC
. TRBJ2-3 TRBV5-1 many CASSLGLVASTDTQYF TGCGCCAGCAGCTTGGGACTAGTGGCTAGCACAGATACGCAGTATTTT
. TRBJ1-4 TRBV4-1 few CASSQSEVREKLFF TGCGCCAGCAGCCAGTCGGAGGTGAGAGAAAAACTGTTTTTT
. TRBJ2-1 TRBV28 . CASSFDRLEQFF TGTGCCAGCAGTTTTGACAGGCTTGAGCAGTTCTTC
. TRBJ2-2 TRBV20-1 few CSARAGSGHRPGELFF TGCAGTGCTAGAGCCGGGTCGGGGCATCGCCCCGGGGAGCTGTTTTTT
. TRBJ1-4 TRBV4-1 few CASSHRVAGVNEKLFF TGCGCCAGCAGCCACAGGGTGGCAGGGGTTAATGAAAAACTGTTTTTT
. TRBJ1-2 TRBV11-2 many CASSSGLLNYGYTF TGTGCCAGCAGCTCAGGACTGTTAAACTATGGCTACACCTTC
TRBD1 TRBJ2-3 TRBV28 many CASNARDRDTDTQYF TGTGCCAGCAACGCCCGGGACAGGGACACAGATACGCAGTATTTT
. TRBJ1-2 TRBV12-3/TRBV12-4 . CASSFGGGDYGYTF TGTGCCAGCAGTTTCGGCGGGGGAGATTATGGCTACACCTTC
. TRBJ1-6 TRBV18 few CASSPSESSYNSPLHF TGTGCCAGCTCACCCTCGGAAAGCTCCTATAATTCACCCCTCCACTTT
TRBD1 TRBJ1-2 TRBV9 . CASSLARDRGVYGYTF TGTGCCAGCAGCCTAGCCCGGGACAGGGGTGTCTATGGCTACACCTTC